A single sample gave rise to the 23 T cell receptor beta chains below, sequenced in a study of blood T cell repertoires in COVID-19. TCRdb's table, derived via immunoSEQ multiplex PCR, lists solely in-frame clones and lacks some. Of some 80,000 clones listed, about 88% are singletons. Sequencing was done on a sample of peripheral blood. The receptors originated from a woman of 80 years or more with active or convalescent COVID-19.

The CDR3 bases are TGTGCCAGCAGTGAACTGGACAGCAAGTCTGGAAACACCATATATTTT. This encodes CASSELDSKSGNTIYF. The V gene is TRBV2, the J gene TRBJ1-3; tentatively, D is TRBD1 (6 bases). The length of the CDR3 is 16 residues. CDR1 and CDR2 (germline): SNHLY, FYNNEI. Trimming took 2 bases from V and 1 from J, leaving 12 bases between them.

The CDR3 DNA reads as TGTGCCAGCTGGGCGTTACAGGGTTTTGGCTACACCTTC. Translation: CASWALQGFGYTF. The rearrangement joins TRBV28 to TRBJ1-2, with a possible D match to TRBD1 (6 bases). The germline V gene encodes CDR1 MDHEN and CDR2 SYDVKM. Trimming stripped 8 bases from V and 7 bases from J, with 17 bases between. The CDR3 sequence is 13 residues long.

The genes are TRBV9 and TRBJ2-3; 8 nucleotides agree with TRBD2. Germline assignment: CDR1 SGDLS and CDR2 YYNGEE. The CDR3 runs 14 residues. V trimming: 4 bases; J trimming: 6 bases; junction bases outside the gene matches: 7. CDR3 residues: CASSLAGRGDTQYF. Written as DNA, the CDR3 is TGTGCCAGCAGCTTAGCGGGGCGGGGTGATACGCAGTATTTT.

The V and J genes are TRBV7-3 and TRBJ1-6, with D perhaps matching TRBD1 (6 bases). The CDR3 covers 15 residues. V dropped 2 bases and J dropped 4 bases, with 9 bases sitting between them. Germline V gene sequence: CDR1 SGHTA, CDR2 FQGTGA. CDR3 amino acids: CASSLGGQYNSPLHF. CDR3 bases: TGTGCCAGCAGCTTAGGTGGACAGTATAATTCACCCCTCCACTTT.

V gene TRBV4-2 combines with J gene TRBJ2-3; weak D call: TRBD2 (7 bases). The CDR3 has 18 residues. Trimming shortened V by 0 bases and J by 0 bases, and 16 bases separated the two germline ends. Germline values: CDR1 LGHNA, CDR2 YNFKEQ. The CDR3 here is CASSQERGGGRSTDTQYF. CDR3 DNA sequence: TGTGCCAGCAGCCAAGAAAGGGGGGGCGGCAGGAGCACAGATACGCAGTATTTT.

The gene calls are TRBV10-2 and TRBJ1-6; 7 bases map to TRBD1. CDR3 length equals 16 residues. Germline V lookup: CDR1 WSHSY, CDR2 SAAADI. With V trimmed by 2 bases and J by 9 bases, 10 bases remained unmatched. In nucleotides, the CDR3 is TGCGCCAGCAGTGAGCCGCCGACAGGGTCAGGTTCACCCCTCCACTTT. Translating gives CASSEPPTGSGSPLHF.

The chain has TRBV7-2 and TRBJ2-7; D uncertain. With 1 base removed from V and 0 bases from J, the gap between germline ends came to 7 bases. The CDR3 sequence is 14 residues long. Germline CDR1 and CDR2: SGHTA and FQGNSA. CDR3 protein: CASSLDSYSYEQYF. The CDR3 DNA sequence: TGTGCCAGCAGCTTAGACAGCTACTCCTACGAGCAGTACTTC.

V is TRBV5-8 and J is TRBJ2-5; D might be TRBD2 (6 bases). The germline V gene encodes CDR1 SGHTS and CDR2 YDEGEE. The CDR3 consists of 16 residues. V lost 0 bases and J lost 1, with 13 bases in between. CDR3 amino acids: CASSLVLAAIQETQYF. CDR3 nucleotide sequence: TGTGCCAGCAGCTTGGTTTTAGCGGCCATCCAAGAGACCCAGTACTTC.

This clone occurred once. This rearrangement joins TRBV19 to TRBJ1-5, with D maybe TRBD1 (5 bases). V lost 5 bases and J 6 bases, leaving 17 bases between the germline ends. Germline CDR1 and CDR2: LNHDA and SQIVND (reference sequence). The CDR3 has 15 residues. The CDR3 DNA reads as TGTGCCAGTAGTCGGGGGTTCGGATTGGGTCAGCCCCAGCATTTT. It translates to CASSRGFGLGQPQHF.

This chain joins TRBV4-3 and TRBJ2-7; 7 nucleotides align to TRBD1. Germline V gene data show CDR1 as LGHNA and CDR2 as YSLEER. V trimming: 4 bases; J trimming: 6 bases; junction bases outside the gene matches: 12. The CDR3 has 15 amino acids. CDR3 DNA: TGCGCCAGCAGCCCTGTGGGGCAGGGGGAATTCGAGCAGTACTTC. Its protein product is CASSPVGQGEFEQYF.

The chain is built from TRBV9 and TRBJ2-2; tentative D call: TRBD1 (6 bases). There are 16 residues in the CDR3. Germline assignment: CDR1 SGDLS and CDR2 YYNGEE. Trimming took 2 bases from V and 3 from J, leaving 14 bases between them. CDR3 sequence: CASSVATGSYTGELFF. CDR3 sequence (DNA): TGTGCCAGCAGCGTCGCGACAGGTTCCTACACCGGGGAGCTGTTTTTT. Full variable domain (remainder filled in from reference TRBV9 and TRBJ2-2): DSGVTQTPKHLITATGQRVTLRCSPRSGDLSVYWYQQSLDQGLQFLIQYYNGEERAKGNILERFSAQQFPDLHSELNLSSLELGDSALYFCASSVATGSYTGELFFGEGSRLTVL.

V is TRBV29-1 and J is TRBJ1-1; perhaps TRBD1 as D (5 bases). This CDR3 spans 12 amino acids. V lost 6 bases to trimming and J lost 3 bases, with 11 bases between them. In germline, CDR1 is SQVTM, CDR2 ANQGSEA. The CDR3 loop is CSVPGKYTEAFF. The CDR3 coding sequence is TGCAGCGTCCCAGGGAAGTACACTGAAGCTTTCTTT.

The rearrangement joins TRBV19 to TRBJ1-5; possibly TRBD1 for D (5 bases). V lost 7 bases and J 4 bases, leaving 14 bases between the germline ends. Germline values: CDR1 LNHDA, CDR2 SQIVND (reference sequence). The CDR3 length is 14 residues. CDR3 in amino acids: CASKVDRLNQPQHF. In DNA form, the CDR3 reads TGTGCCAGTAAAGTAGACAGATTAAATCAGCCCCAGCATTTT.

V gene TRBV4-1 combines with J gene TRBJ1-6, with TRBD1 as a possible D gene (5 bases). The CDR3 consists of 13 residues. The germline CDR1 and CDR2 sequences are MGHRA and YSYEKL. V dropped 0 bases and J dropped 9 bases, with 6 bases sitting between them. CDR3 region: CASSQDRGSPLHF. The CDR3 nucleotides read TGCGCCAGCAGCCAAGATAGGGGTTCACCCCTCCACTTT.

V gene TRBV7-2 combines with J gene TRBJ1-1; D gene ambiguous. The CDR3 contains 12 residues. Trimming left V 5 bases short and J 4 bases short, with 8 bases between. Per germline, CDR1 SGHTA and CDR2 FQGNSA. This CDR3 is CASSPGFTEAFF. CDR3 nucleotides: TGTGCCAGCAGCCCCGGGTTCACTGAAGCTTTCTTT.

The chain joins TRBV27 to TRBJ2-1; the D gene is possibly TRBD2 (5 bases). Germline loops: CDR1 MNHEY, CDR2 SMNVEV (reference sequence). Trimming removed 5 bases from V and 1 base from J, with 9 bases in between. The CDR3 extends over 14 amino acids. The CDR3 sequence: CASSAGSSYNEQFF. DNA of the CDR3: TGTGCCAGCAGTGCTGGGAGTTCCTACAATGAGCAGTTCTTC.

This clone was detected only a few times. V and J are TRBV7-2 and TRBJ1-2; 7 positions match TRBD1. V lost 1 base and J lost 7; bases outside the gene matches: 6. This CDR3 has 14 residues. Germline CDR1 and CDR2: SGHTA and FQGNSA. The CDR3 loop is CASSLGKGASGYTF. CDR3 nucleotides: TGTGCCAGCAGCTTAGGGAAGGGGGCTTCTGGCTACACCTTC. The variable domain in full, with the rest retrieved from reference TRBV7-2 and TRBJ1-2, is GAGVSQSPSNKVTEKGKDVELRCDPISGHTALYWYRQSLGQGLEFLIYFQGNSAPDKSGLPSDRFSAERTGGSVSTLTIQRTQQEDSAVYLCASSLGKGASGYTFGSGTRLTVV.

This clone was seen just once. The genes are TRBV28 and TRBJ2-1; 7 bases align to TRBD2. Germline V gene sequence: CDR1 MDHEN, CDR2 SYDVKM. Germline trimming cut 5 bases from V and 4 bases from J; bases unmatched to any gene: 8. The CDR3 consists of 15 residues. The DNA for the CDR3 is TGTGCCAGCAGTACCCCTGGCGGGGGTTACAATGAGCAGTTCTTC. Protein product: CASSTPGGGYNEQFF.

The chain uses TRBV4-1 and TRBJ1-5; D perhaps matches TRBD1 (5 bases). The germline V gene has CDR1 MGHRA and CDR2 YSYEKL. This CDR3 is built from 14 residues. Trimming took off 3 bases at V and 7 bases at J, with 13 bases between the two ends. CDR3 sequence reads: CASSQGPLGQPQHF. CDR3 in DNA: TGCGCCAGCAGCCAGGGGCCCCTGGGGCAGCCCCAGCATTTT.

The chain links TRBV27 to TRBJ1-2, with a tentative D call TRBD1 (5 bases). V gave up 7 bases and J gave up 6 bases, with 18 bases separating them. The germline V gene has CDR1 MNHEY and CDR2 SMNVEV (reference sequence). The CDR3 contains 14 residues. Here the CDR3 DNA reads TGTGCCAGCACCTCCCTGGGGGGAGGACATGGCTACACCTTC. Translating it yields CASTSLGGGHGYTF.

The CDR3 loop reads CASSFRPAGSYGYTF. The CDR3 bases are TGTGCCAGCAGTTTTAGGCCTGCGGGATCCTATGGCTACACCTTC. This chain uses TRBV28 with TRBJ1-2; D call uncertain. From germline, CDR1 is MDHEN and CDR2 SYDVKM. This CDR3 spans 15 amino acids. The V end lost 3 bases, the J end lost 4 bases, and 15 bases lay between the germline ends.

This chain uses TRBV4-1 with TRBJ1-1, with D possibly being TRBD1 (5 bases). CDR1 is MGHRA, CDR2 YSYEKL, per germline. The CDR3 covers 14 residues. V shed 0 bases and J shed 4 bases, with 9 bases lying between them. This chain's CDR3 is CASSQDGGTTEAFF. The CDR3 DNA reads TGCGCCAGCAGCCAAGATGGGGGGACCACTGAAGCTTTCTTT.

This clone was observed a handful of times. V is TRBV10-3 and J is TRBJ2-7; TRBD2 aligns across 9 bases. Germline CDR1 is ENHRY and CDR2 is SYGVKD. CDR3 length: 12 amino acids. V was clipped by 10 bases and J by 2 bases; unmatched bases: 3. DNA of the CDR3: TGTGCCACCGGGACTAGCCCCTACGAGCAGTACTTC. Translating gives CATGTSPYEQYF.